There are many counts of the clone carrying this TCR beta chain. Its antigen is unknown. Researchers took RNA transcripts and amplified the TCR beta CDR3 regions from them. The HTBI primer set was used in a first-round RT-PCR of the TCR CDR3. MiXCR, applied by TCRdb to the multiplex PCR reads, yields one record per CDR3 protein. The repertoire holds roughly 520,000 distinct CDR3 sequences, roughly 25% seen once, with approximately 10% in the top ten. This entry comes from a study of T cells in Graves' hyperthyroidism and ophthalmopathy. Background on the study: Peripheral blood collection took place at initial diagnosis, before any treatment. Overall study results and limits: Most clonotypes expanded in the thyroid (above 0.001) were also present in blood.

Thyroid ultrasound and orbital computed tomography, with clinical symptoms and serum thyroxine and TRAb, informed diagnoses. Source material for PBMCs was 10 ml fresh peripheral blood. This CDR3 is 14 amino acids long. V lost 3 bases and J 8 bases, leaving 19 bases between the germline ends. Germline V gene sequence: CDR1 GTSNPN, CDR2 SVGIG (reference sequence). V gene TRBV30 combines with J gene TRBJ1-1, with TRBD1 as a possible D gene (5 bases). Sequenced sample: blood. The receptor comes from a woman aged 25 to 39 with Graves' ophthalmopathy. The CDR3: CAWSGGVFMGEAFF. CDR3 nucleotide sequence: TGTGCCTGGAGCGGGGGAGTGTTCATGGGGGAAGCTTTCTTT.